This T cell receptor (beta chain) was profiled in a study of blood T cell repertoires in COVID-19. Some clones are missing from TCRdb's copy, which holds only in-frame ones; the method was immunoSEQ multiplex PCR. There are some 300,000 clones in the sample; around 86% occur only once, and 1% to 1.5% lies in the top ten. The CDR3 length is 15 residues. The germline V and J ends were trimmed by 0 bases and 3 bases, with 10 bases remaining between them. Germline V CDR1 and CDR2: SGDLS, YYNGEE. This sequence joins TRBV9 and TRBJ1-5; D is perhaps TRBD1 (5 bases). The clonotype comes from a man in his 70s with acute or convalescent COVID-19. What was sequenced was peripheral blood. In DNA form, the CDR3 reads TGTGCCAGCAGCGTAGGGCAGGGATTCAATCAGCCCCAGCATTTT. Residues: CASSVGQGFNQPQHF.